The rows below give T cell receptor beta chains drawn from one sample of a study of blood T cells in healthy people across ages. Each CDR3 protein is one row after TCRdb ran MiXCR on the 5' RACE reads. The sample yields around 990,000 distinct CDR3 sequences, 35% to 40% seen once. The sequencing input was blood. The receptor source for this set is a man younger than 30 in good health. CDR3s include the opening cysteine and the closing phenylalanine or tryptophan. Fields, in order: clone size, D gene, J gene, V gene, CDR3 protein, CDR3 DNA. The D gene is left open where the match is weak. Size tells how often a clone was seen (once, few, many) or the class of an expanded clone, and some rows leave it out.

>.|TRBD1|TRBJ1-4|TRBV12-3/TRBV12-4
CASSEGQINEKLFF
TGTGCCAGCAGTGAGGGACAGATTAATGAAAAACTGTTTTTT
>few|.|TRBJ2-2|TRBV4-1
CASSQGLPDTGELFF
TGCGCCAGCAGCCAAGGGCTGCCCGACACCGGGGAGCTGTTTTTT
>.|.|TRBJ1-1|TRBV10-3
CAIRTVGSPNTEAFF
TGTGCCATCAGGACTGTGGGGAGCCCGAACACTGAAGCTTTCTTT
>.|TRBD1|TRBJ1-5|TRBV4-1
CASSQSPGTGNQPQHF
TGCGCCAGCAGCCAATCCCCCGGGACAGGGAATCAGCCCCAGCATTTT
>.|.|TRBJ2-2|TRBV5-6
CASTLGSFGELFF
TGTGCCAGCACCCTTGGGAGTTTCGGGGAGCTGTTTTTT
>.|.|TRBJ1-2|TRBV28
CASSLQTGTTNYGYTF
TGTGCCAGCAGTCTACAAACCGGGACAACAAACTATGGCTACACCTTC
>.|TRBD1|TRBJ1-2|TRBV24-1
CATSDFDRGGGYTF
TGTGCCACCAGTGACTTCGACAGGGGAGGTGGCTACACCTTC
>.|.|TRBJ1-6|TRBV7-2
CASSSARSNSPLHF
TGTGCCAGCAGCTCCGCACGGTCTAATTCACCCCTCCACTTT
>few|.|TRBJ1-1|TRBV7-9
CAINLGETEAFF
TGTGCCATCAATCTAGGGGAAACTGAAGCTTTCTTT
>few|.|TRBJ1-1|TRBV6-2/TRBV6-3
CASSYSEGWTEAFF
TGTGCCAGCAGTTACTCGGAGGGCTGGACTGAAGCTTTCTTT
>few|.|TRBJ2-1|TRBV29-1
CSVWWNEQFF
TGCAGCGTTTGGTGGAATGAGCAGTTCTTC
>.|.|TRBJ1-2|TRBV6-2/TRBV6-3
CASSGGPGGYTF
TGTGCCAGCAGCGGAGGGCCCGGGGGCTACACCTTC
>few|TRBD1|TRBJ2-1|TRBV4-3
CASSQPRQGRNEQFF
TGCGCCAGCAGCCAGCCTCGACAGGGGAGGAACGAGCAGTTCTTC
>.|.|TRBJ1-2|TRBV12-3/TRBV12-4
CASSRSPNYGYTF
TGTGCCAGCTCGAGGAGTCCCAACTATGGCTACACCTTC
>.|TRBD1|TRBJ2-5|TRBV27
CATQPGQGGNEQYF
TGTGCCACCCAGCCGGGACAGGGGGGCAATGAGCAGTACTTC
>few|TRBD2|TRBJ2-6|TRBV20-1
CSAPSGNSGANVLTF
TGCAGTGCGCCTAGCGGGAACTCTGGGGCCAACGTCCTGACTTTC
>.|TRBD2|TRBJ2-7|TRBV6-2/TRBV6-3
CARTIPGLACKNILYEQYF
TGTGCCAGGACTATCCCGGGACTAGCGTGTAAAAACATCCTCTACGAGCAGTACTTC
>.|.|TRBJ1-2|TRBV27
CASPEGPNYGYTF
TGTGCCAGCCCCGAGGGTCCTAACTATGGCTACACCTTC
>.|.|TRBJ2-7|TRBV3-1
CASSPVSVGEQYF
TGTGCCAGCAGTCCGGTATCGGTGGGAGAACAGTACTTC
>.|TRBD2|TRBJ2-3|TRBV20-1
CSARLLAGGLDTQYF
TGCAGTGCTAGATTACTAGCGGGGGGTTTAGATACGCAGTATTTT
>many|.|TRBJ1-1|TRBV10-2
CASSEQGYTEAFF
TGCGCCAGCAGCGAACAGGGATATACTGAAGCTTTCTTT
>.|.|TRBJ1-2|TRBV21-1
CASSKLQGDYGYTF
TGTGCCAGCAGCAAACTCCAGGGGGACTATGGCTACACCTTC
>.|.|TRBJ1-1|TRBV5-1
CASSLAVGTTGNTEAFF
TGCGCCAGCAGCTTGGCCGTCGGTACGACAGGGAACACTGAAGCTTTCTTT
>.|TRBD2|TRBJ2-1|TRBV30
CAWSVSGNEQFF
TGTGCCTGGAGTGTTAGCGGGAATGAGCAGTTCTTC
>few|.|TRBJ2-3|TRBV4-3
CASSRTAHRTDTQYF
TGCGCCAGCAGCCGTACAGCACACCGCACAGATACGCAGTATTTT
>.|.|TRBJ1-3|TRBV4-1
CASSLDTTGNTIYF
TGCGCCAGCAGCCTGGACACTACTGGAAACACCATATATTTT
>few|.|TRBJ1-4|TRBV7-9
CASSLAAGSEKLFF
TGTGCCAGCAGCTTAGCGGCGGGGAGCGAAAAACTGTTTTTT
>.|.|TRBJ1-4|TRBV20-1
CSADGGNEKLFF
TGCAGTGCCGACGGGGGGAATGAAAAACTGTTTTTT
>.|.|TRBJ2-7|TRBV30
CAWSGTARSYEQYF
TGTGCCTGGAGTGGGACAGCCCGCTCCTACGAGCAGTACTTC
>.|TRBD2|TRBJ2-3|TRBV24-1
CATSTHPGREGSDTQYF
TGTGCCACCAGTACCCACCCGGGCAGGGAGGGTAGCGATACGCAGTATTTT
>few|.|TRBJ2-5|TRBV29-1
CSVDTGFQETQYF
TGCAGCGTTGACACAGGTTTTCAAGAGACCCAGTACTTC
>few|.|TRBJ2-6|TRBV12-3/TRBV12-4
CASSSAGTSNVLTF
TGTGCCAGCAGTTCGGCCGGGACTTCAAACGTCCTGACTTTC
>.|.|TRBJ1-5|TRBV4-3
CASSQSPAQPQHF
TGCGCCAGCAGCCAAAGTCCAGCCCAGCCCCAGCATTTT
>few|.|TRBJ1-1|TRBV29-1
CSVGTQNTEAFF
TGCAGCGTGGGGACACAGAACACTGAAGCTTTCTTT
>once|.|TRBJ2-3|TRBV12-3/TRBV12-4
CASSLGASPDTRYF
TGTGCCAGCAGTTTAGGGGCCTCGCCAGATACGCGGTATTTT
>.|.|TRBJ1-2|TRBV20-1
CSAGEGGVSYGYTF
TGCAGTGCCGGGGAGGGGGGTGTGAGCTATGGCTACACCTTC
>.|.|TRBJ1-2|TRBV29-1
CSAAGVEGYGYTF
TGCAGCGCTGCTGGGGTGGAGGGGTATGGCTACACCTTC
>.|TRBD1|TRBJ1-1|TRBV20-1
CSASGQGREAFF
TGCAGTGCGTCCGGACAGGGTCGGGAAGCTTTCTTT
>few|.|TRBJ2-1|TRBV14
CASSQDIMGNEQFF
TGTGCCAGCAGTCAGGATATTATGGGGAATGAGCAGTTCTTC
>.|.|TRBJ2-1|TRBV5-1
CASSLRGGAVLDNEQFF
TGCGCCAGCAGCTTGAGGGGGGGGGCCGTCTTGGACAATGAGCAGTTCTTC
>.|TRBD1|TRBJ1-1|TRBV6-2/TRBV6-3
CASSDREMIMNTEAFF
TGTGCCAGCAGTGACAGGGAAATGATTATGAACACTGAAGCTTTCTTT
>.|.|TRBJ2-7|TRBV20-1
CSAQTTGSSYNEQYF
TGCAGTGCCCAAACGACCGGGAGCTCCTACAATGAGCAGTACTTC
>.|.|TRBJ2-3|TRBV15
CAASRDALGVGTDTQYF
TGTGCCGCCAGCAGAGATGCTCTCGGAGTTGGGACAGATACGCAGTATTTT
>.|.|TRBJ1-2|TRBV5-5
CASSVDNPLRQIPYGYTF
TGTGCCAGCAGCGTTGATAATCCCTTGCGGCAGATACCCTATGGCTACACCTTC
>.|.|TRBJ1-1|TRBV7-9
CASSLSTEPSNTEAFF
TGTGCCAGCAGCTTATCGACCGAACCTTCTAACACTGAAGCTTTCTTT
>few|.|TRBJ1-2|TRBV4-1
CASSHIVGTNYGYTF
TGCGCCAGCAGCCATATTGTGGGGACTAACTATGGCTACACCTTC
>.|.|TRBJ1-1|TRBV29-1
CSVEISPDTEAFF
TGCAGCGTTGAAATTAGCCCAGACACTGAAGCTTTCTTT
>.|TRBD2|TRBJ2-1|TRBV6-5
CASSYRLAGGNNEQFF
TGTGCCAGCAGTTACAGACTAGCGGGGGGGAACAATGAGCAGTTCTTC
>.|.|TRBJ2-2|TRBV11-2
CASSLGVLATGELFF
TGTGCCAGCAGCTTAGGGGTTTTGGCCACCGGGGAGCTGTTTTTT
>few|.|TRBJ1-2|TRBV6-5
CASSDMRGSNSYTF
TGTGCCAGCAGTGACATGCGGGGGAGTAACAGTTACACCTTC
>.|TRBD1|TRBJ2-4|TRBV7-2
CASSLVGTGEKLAKDIQYF
TGTGCCAGCAGCTTAGTCGGGACAGGGGAGAAACTAGCCAAAGACATTCAGTACTTC